This T cell receptor (beta chain) derives from a study of vaccination effects on CD4 cells after COVID-19. The overall study: Two doses of either BNT162b2 or mRNA-1273 were given to each participant. Study results and caveats: Healthy vaccinees had only 1 of 255 vaccine-induced clones cross-react with common cold coronaviruses.

Before any sequencing was done, the ViraFEST assay used viral peptide pools to expand antigen-specific CD4+ T cells. CD4+ T cells were isolated after roughly nine days of culture. Having tested negative for nucleocapsid antibodies, the vaccine recipients showed no prior SARS-CoV-2 infection. IL-2 medium was substituted for half the medium on days 3 and 7. Profiling relied on immunoSEQ multiplex PCR, and the TCRdb table lists in-frame clones only, not all of them. The table includes under 75,000 clones, about 80% detected once. The length of the CDR3 is 13 residues. Between the trimmed V and J ends, which lost 11 bases and 9 bases, there was a span of 20 bases. As regards this clone: Its antigen is not identified.

The receptor comes from a human donor who received a COVID-19 vaccine. This chain connects TRBV12-3 or TRBV12-4 to TRBJ2-1; a weak D match, TRBD1 (6 bases). The sample in question was CD4+ T cells from PBMCs cultured with SARS-CoV-2 spike peptides, obtained before COVID-19 vaccination. The CDR3 loop reads CAAGQFPMGEQFF. CDR3 nucleotide sequence: TGTGCCGCTGGACAGTTTCCAATGGGTGAGCAGTTCTTC.